This T cell receptor (beta chain) was recovered during a study of shared clonotypes between healthy human individuals. Overall study: Those who served as donors were a couple of women and three men between the ages of 18 and 49.

As defined, naive CD8 cells were CD45RO-negative and positively selected for CCR7, with terminally differentiated effector memory CD45RA+ cells excluded. V lost 3 bases and J 1 base, leaving 7 bases between the germline ends. Germline V gives CDR1 SGHRS, CDR2 YFSETQ. This CDR3 region has 13 residues. For sorted subsets, 150 to 200 ng DNA per replicate equaled some 27,000 T cell genomes. The data were produced by immunoSEQ multiplex PCR, yet TCRdb's version contains in-frame clones alone and is incomplete. The data hold around 620,000 clones, with approximately 96% observed a single time. The receptor was derived from a woman aged 25 to 39 in good health. The gene calls are TRBV5-1 and TRBJ1-1; D unresolved. The sample consisted of naive CD8+ T cells sorted from blood. In nucleotides, the CDR3 is TGCGCCAGCAGCTATGACGGGAACACTGAAGCTTTCTTT. Its protein is CASSYDGNTEAFF.